This T cell receptor (beta chain) is from a study of T cell responses to AZD1222 COVID-19 vaccine. General study findings and limits: There were vaccine-associated CD4 TCRs across spike, dominant at 160-218 and 743-854. Reportedly, close to half of spike-specific TCRs are directed against unmutated variant regions.

Profiled with immunoSEQ multiplex PCR; TCRdb holds only in-frame clones, not every one. This sample has approximately 150,000 clones, with 92% found just once. V was clipped by 6 bases and J by 2 bases; unmatched bases: 6. Per the germline V gene, CDR1 is MDHEN and CDR2 is SYDVKM. The CDR3 length is 14 residues. As regards this clone: Its antigen is undetermined.

Second-dose recipients at about 4 or about 12 weeks were treated as one pooled group. This sequence originates from an adult who received the AZD1222 COVID-19 vaccine. The specimen was peripheral blood, collected 28 days after the second AZD1222 dose. The chain joins TRBV28 to TRBJ2-7; 8 positions match TRBD1. CDR3 sequence reads: CASRTSTGAYEQYF. CDR3 sequence (DNA): TGTGCCAGCAGAACCTCGACAGGGGCCTACGAGCAGTACTTC.